This T cell receptor beta chain came from a study of cytomegalovirus exposure and HLA in healthy donors. Primers: 60 Vbeta forward and 13 Jbeta reverse. Per the original data handling: Unique TCR beta chains numbered approximately 76 million in a later analysis, with roughly 10 million shared. The protocol was immunoSEQ multiplex PCR, while the TCRdb copy is restricted to in-frame clones and leaves out a portion. Clone size and the V and J calls come from that table; the DNA yielded D and trimming. The sample records 80,000 to 100,000 clones, approximately 80% being singletons. In the case of this clone: Its matching antigen is unknown.

Overall study findings and caveats: Some V segments, including TRBV6-2 and TRBV6-3, were excluded as indistinguishable.

V was clipped by 3 bases and J by 4 bases; unmatched bases: 4. CDR3 length: 14 residues. The germline V gene has CDR1 SEHNR and CDR2 FQNEAQ (reference sequence). The chain couples TRBV7-9 to TRBJ1-1; 8 bases line up with TRBD1. The sequencing input was PBMCs. The receptor comes from a female donor in good health and CMV-seropositive. The CDR3 loop is CASSFQGAGTEAFF. The CDR3 region has the DNA TGTGCCAGCAGCTTCCAGGGGGCCGGCACTGAAGCTTTCTTT.